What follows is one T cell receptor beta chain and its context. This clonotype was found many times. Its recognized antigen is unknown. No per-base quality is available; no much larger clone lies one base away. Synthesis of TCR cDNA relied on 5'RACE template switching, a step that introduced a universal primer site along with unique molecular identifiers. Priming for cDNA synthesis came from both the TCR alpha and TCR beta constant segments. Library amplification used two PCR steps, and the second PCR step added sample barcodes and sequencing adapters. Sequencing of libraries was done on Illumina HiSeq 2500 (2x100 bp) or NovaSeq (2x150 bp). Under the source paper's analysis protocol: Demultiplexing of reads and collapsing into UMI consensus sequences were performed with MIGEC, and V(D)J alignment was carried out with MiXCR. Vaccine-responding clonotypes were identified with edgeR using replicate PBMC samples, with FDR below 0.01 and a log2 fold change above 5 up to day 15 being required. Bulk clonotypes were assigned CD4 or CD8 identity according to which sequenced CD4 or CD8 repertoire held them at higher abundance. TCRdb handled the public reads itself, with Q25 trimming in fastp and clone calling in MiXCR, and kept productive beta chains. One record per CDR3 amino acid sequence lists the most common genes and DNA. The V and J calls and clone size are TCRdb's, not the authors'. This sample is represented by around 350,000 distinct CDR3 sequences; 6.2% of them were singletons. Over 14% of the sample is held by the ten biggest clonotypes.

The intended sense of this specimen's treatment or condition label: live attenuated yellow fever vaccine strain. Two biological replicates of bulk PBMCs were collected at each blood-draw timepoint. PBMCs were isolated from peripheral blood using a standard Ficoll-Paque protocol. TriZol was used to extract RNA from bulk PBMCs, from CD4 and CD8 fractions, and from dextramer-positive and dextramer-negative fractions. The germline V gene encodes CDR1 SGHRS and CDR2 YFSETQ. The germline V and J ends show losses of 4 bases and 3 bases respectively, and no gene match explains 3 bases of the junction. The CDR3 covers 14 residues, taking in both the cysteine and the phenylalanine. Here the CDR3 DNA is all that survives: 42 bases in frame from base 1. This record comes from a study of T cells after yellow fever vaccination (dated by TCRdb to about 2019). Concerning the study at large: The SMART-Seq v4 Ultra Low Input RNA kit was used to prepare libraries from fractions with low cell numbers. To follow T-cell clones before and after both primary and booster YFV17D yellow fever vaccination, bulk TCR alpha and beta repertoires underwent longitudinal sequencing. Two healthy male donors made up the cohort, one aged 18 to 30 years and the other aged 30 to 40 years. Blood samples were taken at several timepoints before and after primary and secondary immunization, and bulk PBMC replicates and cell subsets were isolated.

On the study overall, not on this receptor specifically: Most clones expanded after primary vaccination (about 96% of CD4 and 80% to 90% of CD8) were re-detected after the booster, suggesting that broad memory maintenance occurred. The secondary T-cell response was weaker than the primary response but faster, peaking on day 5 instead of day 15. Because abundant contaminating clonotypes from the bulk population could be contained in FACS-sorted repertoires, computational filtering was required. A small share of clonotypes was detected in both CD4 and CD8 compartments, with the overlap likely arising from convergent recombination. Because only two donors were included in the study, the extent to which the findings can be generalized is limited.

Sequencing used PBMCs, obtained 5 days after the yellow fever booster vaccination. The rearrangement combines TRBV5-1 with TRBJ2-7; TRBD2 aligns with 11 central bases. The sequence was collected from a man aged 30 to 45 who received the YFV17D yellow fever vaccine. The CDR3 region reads CASSGGLAGYEQYF. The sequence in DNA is TGCGCCAGCAGCGGAGGACTAGCGGGCTACGAGCAGTACTTC. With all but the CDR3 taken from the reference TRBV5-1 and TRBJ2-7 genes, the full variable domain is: KAGVTQTPRYLIKTRGQQVTLSCSPISGHRSVSWYQQTPGQGLQFLFEYFSETQRNKGNFPGRFSGRQFSNSRSEMNVSTLELGDSALYLCASSGGLAGYEQYFGPGTRLTVT.